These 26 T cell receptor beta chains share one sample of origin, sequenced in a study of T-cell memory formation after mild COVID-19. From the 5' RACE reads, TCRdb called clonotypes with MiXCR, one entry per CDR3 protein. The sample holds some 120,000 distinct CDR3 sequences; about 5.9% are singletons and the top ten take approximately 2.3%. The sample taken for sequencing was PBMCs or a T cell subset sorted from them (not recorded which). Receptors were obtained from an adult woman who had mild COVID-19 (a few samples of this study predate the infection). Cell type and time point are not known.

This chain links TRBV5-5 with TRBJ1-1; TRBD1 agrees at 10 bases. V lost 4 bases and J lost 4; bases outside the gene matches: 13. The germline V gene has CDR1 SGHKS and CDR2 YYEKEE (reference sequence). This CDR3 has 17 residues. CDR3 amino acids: CASSGGQGGRVGTEAFF. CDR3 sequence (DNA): TGTGCCAGCAGCGGCGGACAGGGGGGCAGGGTAGGCACTGAAGCTTTCTTT.

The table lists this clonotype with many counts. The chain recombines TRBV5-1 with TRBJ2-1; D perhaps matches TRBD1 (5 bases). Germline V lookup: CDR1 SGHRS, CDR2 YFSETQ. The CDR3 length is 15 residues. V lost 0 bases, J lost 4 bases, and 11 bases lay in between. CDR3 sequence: CASSLGATVYNEQFF. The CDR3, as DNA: TGCGCCAGCAGCTTGGGGGCGACAGTATACAATGAGCAGTTCTTC.

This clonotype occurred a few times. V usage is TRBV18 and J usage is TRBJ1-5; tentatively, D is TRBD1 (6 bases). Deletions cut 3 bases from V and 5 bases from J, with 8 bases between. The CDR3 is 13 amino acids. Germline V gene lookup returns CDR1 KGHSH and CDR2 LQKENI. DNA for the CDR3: TGTGCCAGCTCACCGTCAGGGGATCAGCCCCAGCATTTT. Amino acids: CASSPSGDQPQHF.

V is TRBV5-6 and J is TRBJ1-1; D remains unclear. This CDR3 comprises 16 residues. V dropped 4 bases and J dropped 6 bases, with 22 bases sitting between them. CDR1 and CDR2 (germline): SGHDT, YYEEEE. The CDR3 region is CASSQKSRVVWAEAFF. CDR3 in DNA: TGTGCCAGCAGCCAAAAATCCCGGGTAGTTTGGGCTGAAGCTTTCTTT. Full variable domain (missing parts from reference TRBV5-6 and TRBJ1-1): DAGVTQSPTHLIKTRGQQVTLRCSPKSGHDTVSWYQQALGQGPQFIFQYYEEEERQRGNFPDRFSGHQFPNYSSELNVNALLLGDSALYLCASSQKSRVVWAEAFFGQGTRLTVV.

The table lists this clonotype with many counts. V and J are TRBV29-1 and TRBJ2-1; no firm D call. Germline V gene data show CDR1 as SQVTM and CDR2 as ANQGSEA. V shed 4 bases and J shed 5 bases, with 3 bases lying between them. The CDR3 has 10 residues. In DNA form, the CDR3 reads TGCAGCGTTGCCAACAATGAGCAGTTCTTC. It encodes CSVANNEQFF.

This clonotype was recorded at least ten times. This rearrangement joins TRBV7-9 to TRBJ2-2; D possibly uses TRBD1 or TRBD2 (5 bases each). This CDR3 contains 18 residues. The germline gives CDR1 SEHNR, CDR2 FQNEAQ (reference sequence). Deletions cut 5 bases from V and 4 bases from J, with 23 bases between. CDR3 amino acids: CASSRNFRDGGSTGELFF. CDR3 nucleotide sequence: TGTGCCAGCAGCCGGAACTTCCGGGACGGAGGAAGCACCGGGGAGCTGTTTTTT.

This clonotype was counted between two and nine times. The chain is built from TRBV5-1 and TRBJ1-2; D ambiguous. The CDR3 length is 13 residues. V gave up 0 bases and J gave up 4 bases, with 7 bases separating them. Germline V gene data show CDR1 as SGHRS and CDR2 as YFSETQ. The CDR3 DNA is TGCGCCAGCAGCTTGGACGCGACCTATGGCTACACCTTC. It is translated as CASSLDATYGYTF.

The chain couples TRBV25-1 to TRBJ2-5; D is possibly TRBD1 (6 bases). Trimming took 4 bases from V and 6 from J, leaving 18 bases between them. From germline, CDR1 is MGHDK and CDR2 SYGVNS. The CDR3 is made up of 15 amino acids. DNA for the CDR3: TGTGCCAGCAGTGGCCGGGACACCTTCAAGAAGACCCAGTACTTC. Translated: CASSGRDTFKKTQYF.

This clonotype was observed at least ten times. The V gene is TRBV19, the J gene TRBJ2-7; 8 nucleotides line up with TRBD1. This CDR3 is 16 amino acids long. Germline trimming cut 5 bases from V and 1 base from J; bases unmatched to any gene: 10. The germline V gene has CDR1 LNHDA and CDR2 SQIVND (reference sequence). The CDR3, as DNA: TGTGCCAGTAGTTTACGTCAGGGGGCGAGGTCCTACGAGCAGTACTTC. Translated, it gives CASSLRQGARSYEQYF.

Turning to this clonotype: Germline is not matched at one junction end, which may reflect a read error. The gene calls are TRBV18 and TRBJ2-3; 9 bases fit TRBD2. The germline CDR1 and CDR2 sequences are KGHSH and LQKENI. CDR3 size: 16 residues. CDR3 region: CASSPRLAGSADMQYF. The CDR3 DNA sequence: TGTGCCAGCTCACCACGGCTAGCGGGATCCGCAGATATGCAGTATTTT.

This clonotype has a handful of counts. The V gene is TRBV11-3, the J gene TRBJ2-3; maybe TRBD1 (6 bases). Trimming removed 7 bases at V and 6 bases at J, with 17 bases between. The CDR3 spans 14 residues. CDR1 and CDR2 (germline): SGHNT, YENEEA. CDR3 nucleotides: TGTGCCAGCAACGTACAGGGAATAGGGGATACGCAGTATTTT. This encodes CASNVQGIGDTQYF.

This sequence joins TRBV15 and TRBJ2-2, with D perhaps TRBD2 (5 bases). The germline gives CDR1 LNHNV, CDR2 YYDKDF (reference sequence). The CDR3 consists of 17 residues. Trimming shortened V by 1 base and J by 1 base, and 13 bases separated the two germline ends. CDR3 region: CATSRGTGLMNTGELFF. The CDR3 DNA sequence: TGTGCCACCAGCAGAGGGACTGGACTTATGAACACCGGGGAGCTGTTTTTT.

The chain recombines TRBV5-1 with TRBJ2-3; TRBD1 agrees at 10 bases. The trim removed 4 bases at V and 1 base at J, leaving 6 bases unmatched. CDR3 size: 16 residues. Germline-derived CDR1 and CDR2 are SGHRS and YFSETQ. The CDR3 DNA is TGCGCCAGCAGCACGGGACAGGGGAGAGGCACAGATACGCAGTATTTT. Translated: CASSTGQGRGTDTQYF. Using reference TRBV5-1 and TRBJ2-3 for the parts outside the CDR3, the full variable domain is KAGVTQTPRYLIKTRGQQVTLSCSPISGHRSVSWYQQTPGQGLQFLFEYFSETQRNKGNFPGRFSGRQFSNSRSEMNVSTLELGDSALYLCASSTGQGRGTDTQYFGPGTRLTVL.

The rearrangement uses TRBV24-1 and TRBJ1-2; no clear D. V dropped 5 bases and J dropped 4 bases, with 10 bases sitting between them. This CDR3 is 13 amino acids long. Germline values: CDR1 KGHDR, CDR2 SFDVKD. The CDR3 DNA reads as TGTGCCACCAGTGCCCAGGCTTTCTATGGCTACACCTTC. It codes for CATSAQAFYGYTF.

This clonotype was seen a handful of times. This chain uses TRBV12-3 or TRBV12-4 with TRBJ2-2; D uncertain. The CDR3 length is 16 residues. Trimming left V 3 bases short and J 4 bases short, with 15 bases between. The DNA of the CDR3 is TGTGCCAGCAGTTTGGCGGCCGCAAGCCTCACCGGGGAGCTGTTTTTT. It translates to CASSLAAASLTGELFF.

CDR3 DNA: TGCGCCAGCAGCTCCTCCCCCTTCCCGGGAGTCCGCGGCGGGAGTATAGGGGATACGCAGTATTTT. Protein sequence: CASSSSPFPGVRGGSIGDTQYF. The gene calls are TRBV5-1 and TRBJ2-3; 7 bases line up with TRBD2. Germline V gives CDR1 SGHRS, CDR2 YFSETQ. This CDR3 is built from 22 residues. Losses at the gene ends were 3 bases for V and 6 bases for J; bases not matched to a gene: 31.

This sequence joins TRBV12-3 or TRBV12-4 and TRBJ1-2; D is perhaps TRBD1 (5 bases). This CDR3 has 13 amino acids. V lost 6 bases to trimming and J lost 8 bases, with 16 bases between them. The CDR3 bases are TGTGCCAGCAGCTCAGCCCAGGGAAGAGGCTACACCTTC. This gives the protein CASSSAQGRGYTF.

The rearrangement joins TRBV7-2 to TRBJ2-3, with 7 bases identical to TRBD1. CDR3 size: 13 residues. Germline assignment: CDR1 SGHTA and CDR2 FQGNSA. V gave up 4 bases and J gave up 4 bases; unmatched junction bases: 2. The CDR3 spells CASSYRGPDTQYF. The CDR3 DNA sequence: TGTGCCAGCAGCTACAGGGGCCCAGATACGCAGTATTTT. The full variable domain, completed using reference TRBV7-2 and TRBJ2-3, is GAGVSQSPSNKVTEKGKDVELRCDPISGHTALYWYRQSLGQGLEFLIYFQGNSAPDKSGLPSDRFSAERTGGSVSTLTIQRTQQEDSAVYLCASSYRGPDTQYFGPGTRLTVL.

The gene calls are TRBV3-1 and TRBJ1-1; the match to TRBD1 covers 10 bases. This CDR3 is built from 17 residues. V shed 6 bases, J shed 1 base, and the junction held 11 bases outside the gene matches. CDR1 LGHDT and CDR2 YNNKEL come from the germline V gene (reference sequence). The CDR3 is CASSPRFRQGANTEAFF. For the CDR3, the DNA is TGTGCCAGCAGTCCCCGTTTTCGACAGGGGGCGAACACTGAAGCTTTCTTT.

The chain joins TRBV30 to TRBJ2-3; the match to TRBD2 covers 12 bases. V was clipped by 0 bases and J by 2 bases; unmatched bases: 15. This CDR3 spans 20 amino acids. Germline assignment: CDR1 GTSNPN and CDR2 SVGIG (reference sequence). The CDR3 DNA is TGTGCCTGGAGTGTACAAGGCTGGCTAGCGGGAGGGCGGTACACAGATACGCAGTATTTT. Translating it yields CAWSVQGWLAGGRYTDTQYF.

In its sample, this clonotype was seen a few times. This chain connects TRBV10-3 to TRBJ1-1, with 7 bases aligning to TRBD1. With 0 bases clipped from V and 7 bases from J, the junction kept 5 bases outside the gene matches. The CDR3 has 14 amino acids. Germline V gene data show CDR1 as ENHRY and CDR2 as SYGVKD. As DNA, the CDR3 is TGTGCCATCAGTGAGTCGGTCCAGGGGGATGAAGCTTTCTTT. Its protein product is CAISESVQGDEAFF.

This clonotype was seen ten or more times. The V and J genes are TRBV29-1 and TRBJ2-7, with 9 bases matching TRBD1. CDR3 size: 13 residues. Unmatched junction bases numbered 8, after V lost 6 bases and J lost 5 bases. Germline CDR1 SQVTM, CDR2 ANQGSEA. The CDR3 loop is CSVGGQGAHEQYF. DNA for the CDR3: TGCAGCGTGGGGGGACAGGGTGCCCACGAGCAGTACTTC.

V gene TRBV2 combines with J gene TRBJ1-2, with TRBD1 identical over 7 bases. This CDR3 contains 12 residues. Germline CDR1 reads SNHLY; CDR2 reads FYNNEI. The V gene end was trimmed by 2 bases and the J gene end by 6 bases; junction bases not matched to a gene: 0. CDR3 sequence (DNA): TGTGCCAGCAGTGAAAGGGGGCATGGCTACACCTTC. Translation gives CASSERGHGYTF.

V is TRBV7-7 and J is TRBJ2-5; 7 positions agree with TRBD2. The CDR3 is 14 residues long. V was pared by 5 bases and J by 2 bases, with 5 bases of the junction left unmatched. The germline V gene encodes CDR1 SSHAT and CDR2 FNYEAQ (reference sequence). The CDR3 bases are TGTGCCAGCAGCACCCGAGCGGGACAAGAGACCCAGTACTTC. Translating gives CASSTRAGQETQYF.

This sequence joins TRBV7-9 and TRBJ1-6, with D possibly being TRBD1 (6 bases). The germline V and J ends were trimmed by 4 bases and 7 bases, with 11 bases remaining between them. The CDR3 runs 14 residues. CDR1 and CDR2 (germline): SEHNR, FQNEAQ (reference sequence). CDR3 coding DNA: TGTGCCAGCAGCTCCCCAACAGGGAATTCACCCCTCCACTTT. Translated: CASSSPTGNSPLHF.

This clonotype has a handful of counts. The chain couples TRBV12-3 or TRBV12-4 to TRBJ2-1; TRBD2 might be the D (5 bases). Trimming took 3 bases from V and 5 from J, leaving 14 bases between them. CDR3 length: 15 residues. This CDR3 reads CASSLGSKGNNEQFF. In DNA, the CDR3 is TGTGCCAGCAGTTTGGGGAGTAAGGGAAACAATGAGCAGTTCTTC.